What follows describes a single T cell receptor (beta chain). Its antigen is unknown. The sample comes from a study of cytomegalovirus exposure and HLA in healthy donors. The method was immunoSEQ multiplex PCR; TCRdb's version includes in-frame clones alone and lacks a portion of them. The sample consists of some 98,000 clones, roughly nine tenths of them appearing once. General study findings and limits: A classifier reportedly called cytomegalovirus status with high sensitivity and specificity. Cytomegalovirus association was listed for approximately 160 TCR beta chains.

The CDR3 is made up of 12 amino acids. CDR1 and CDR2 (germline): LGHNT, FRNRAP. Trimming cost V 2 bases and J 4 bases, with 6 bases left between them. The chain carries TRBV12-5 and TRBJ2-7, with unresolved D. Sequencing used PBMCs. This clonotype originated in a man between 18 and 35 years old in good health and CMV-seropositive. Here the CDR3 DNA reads TGTGCTAGTGGTTTGCCAGCGTACGAGCAGTACTTC. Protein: CASGLPAYEQYF.